This T cell receptor (beta chain) was captured by sequencing in a study of blood T cell repertoires in COVID-19. At the level of the study: Acute-phase and convalescent COVID-19 samples originated in the United States, Italy and Spain. T cells, B-cell-depleted T cells, or PBMCs provided the cDNA or gDNA that served as material.

From germline, CDR1 is SGHKS and CDR2 YYEKEE (reference sequence). This CDR3 is 14 amino acids long. The V end lost 6 bases, the J end lost 5 bases, and 17 bases lay between the germline ends. While infection was still active, Seattle patients were enrolled and then followed longitudinally. Per the original methods: The assay estimated nucleated cells by amplifying reference gene primers. Sequenced by immunoSEQ multiplex PCR; TCRdb stores in-frame clones only, minus some. V and J calls and clone size come straight from that table; D and trimming were deduced from the DNA. The data hold under 200,000 clones, with around 84% observed a single time.

The chain combines TRBV5-5 with TRBJ2-5; D not certain. The receptor's source is a woman in her seventies with COVID-19, enrolled during active disease. Specimen: peripheral blood. In DNA, the CDR3 is TGTGCCAGCACCCCCCGTCCAGGTCGGGAGACCCAGTACTTC. It codes for CASTPRPGRETQYF.